The subject of this entry is one TCR beta chain. Its matching antigen is unknown. Between the trimmed V and J ends, which lost 0 bases and 2 bases, there was a span of 15 bases. Germline lookup yields CDR1 LGHNA and CDR2 YNFKEQ. The CDR3 totals 17 residues. These data originate in a study of T cell responses to AZD1222 COVID-19 vaccine. Notes on the study in general: Donor demographics were predominantly white British with a female majority; clonal diversity may be underestimated. The study identified only a handful of AZD1222 recipients as seropositive at baseline.

Clones were read by immunoSEQ multiplex PCR, and TCRdb kept only the in-frame ones, dropping some. The data contain about 160,000 clones, around 94% of them singletons. The starting material was peripheral blood, obtained 28 days after the second AZD1222 dose. The origin of this receptor is an adult who received the AZD1222 COVID-19 vaccine. This chain connects TRBV4-2 to TRBJ2-3; a weak D match, TRBD2 (6 bases). CDR3 residues: CASSQEVGAGYTDTQYF. The CDR3 DNA sequence: TGTGCCAGCAGCCAAGAGGTTGGGGCGGGATACACAGATACGCAGTATTTT.